Following are 29 T cell receptor beta chains from one sample sequenced in a study of blood T cell repertoires in COVID-19. The protocol was immunoSEQ multiplex PCR, while the TCRdb copy is restricted to in-frame clones and leaves out a portion. In the table there are approximately 130,000 clones, around 88% of which are singletons. What was sequenced was peripheral blood. All receptors come from an elderly man with active or convalescent COVID-19.

The chain employs TRBV6-4 and TRBJ2-5, with TRBD1 matching over 10 bases. The CDR3 extends over 15 amino acids. V lost 4 bases to trimming and J lost 5 bases; unmatched junction nucleotides: 7. The V gene's germline CDR1 is MRHNA and CDR2 SNTAGT. The CDR3 DNA is TGTGCCAGCAGTGTCTCCGGGACAGGGGTCGAGACCCAGTACTTC. Protein: CASSVSGTGVETQYF.

The genes are TRBV6-4 and TRBJ1-1, with 7 bases aligning to TRBD1. V lost 3 bases and J lost 0; bases outside the gene matches: 4. Germline loops: CDR1 MRHNA, CDR2 SNTAGT. This CDR3 spans 15 amino acids. DNA of the CDR3: TGTGCCAGCAGTGAAGGGGGCGGGATGAACACTGAAGCTTTCTTT. Translated: CASSEGGGMNTEAFF.

This sequence joins TRBV27 and TRBJ1-2, with 9 nucleotides matching TRBD1. V lost 5 bases and J lost 3; bases outside the gene matches: 4. The CDR3 length is 14 residues. The germline CDR1 and CDR2 sequences are MNHEY and SMNVEV (reference sequence). The CDR3 here is CASSLRDRDYGYTF. In DNA, the CDR3 is TGTGCCAGCAGTCTGCGGGACAGGGACTATGGCTACACCTTC.

This rearrangement joins TRBV4-1 to TRBJ1-2, with 8 nucleotides matching TRBD1. From germline, CDR1 is MGHRA and CDR2 YSYEKL. The CDR3 length is 16 residues. V gave up 5 bases and J gave up 3 bases; unmatched junction bases: 11. This chain's CDR3 is CASSEGQGFFDYGYTF. CDR3 in DNA: TGCGCCAGCAGCGAAGGACAGGGTTTCTTTGACTATGGCTACACCTTC.

The genes are TRBV9 and TRBJ2-1; 9 nucleotides agree with TRBD2. V lost 7 bases to trimming and J lost 1 base; unmatched junction nucleotides: 15. The CDR3 extends over 18 amino acids. Germline assignment: CDR1 SGDLS and CDR2 YYNGEE. The CDR3 sequence is CASSLRGASGTSYNEQFF. CDR3 nucleotides: TGTGCCAGCTCCTTAAGGGGGGCTAGCGGGACTTCCTACAATGAGCAGTTCTTC.

The J gene is TRBJ2-2, the V gene TRBV9; no definite D call. With 0 bases removed from V and 11 bases from J, the gap between germline ends came to 11 bases. The CDR3 loop spans 13 amino acids. Looked up from germline, CDR1 is SGDLS and CDR2 is YYNGEE. The CDR3 loop reads CASSVGLNPELFF. Written as DNA, the CDR3 is TGTGCCAGCAGCGTAGGGCTTAATCCCGAGCTGTTTTTT.

The V and J genes are TRBV28 and TRBJ2-5; 8 nucleotides align to TRBD1. Germline CDR1 MDHEN, CDR2 SYDVKM. With 6 bases clipped from V and 5 bases from J, the junction kept 8 bases outside the gene matches. This CDR3 is 14 amino acids long. The CDR3 nucleotides are TGTGCCAGCAGCCCAGGGGGCGTAATTGAGACCCAGTACTTC. It encodes CASSPGGVIETQYF.

The chain uses TRBV18 and TRBJ1-2; the match to TRBD1 covers 9 bases. The CDR3 is 17 amino acids. The trim removed 2 bases at V and 4 bases at J, leaving 11 bases unmatched. The germline V gene has CDR1 KGHSH and CDR2 LQKENI. The CDR3 reads CASSPIPRQGVVYGYTF. DNA for the CDR3: TGTGCCAGCTCACCAATACCAAGACAGGGGGTTGTCTATGGCTACACCTTC.

The gene calls are TRBV5-4 and TRBJ2-1, with D maybe TRBD1 (6 bases). Trimming pared 3 bases from V and 6 bases from J, leaving 13 bases between. The germline V gene has CDR1 SGHNT and CDR2 YYREEE (reference sequence). The CDR3 consists of 14 residues. CDR3 DNA sequence: TGTGCCAGCAGCTCGAAGTCGGACAGCAATGAGCAGTTCTTC. It yields the protein CASSSKSDSNEQFF.

With regard to this clone: No DNA is shown, since the ends of the CDR3 on it are uncertain; the CDR3 is the one TCRdb lists. This chain links TRBV2 with TRBJ1-4; TRBD1, the table's D call, lacks a check against the DNA. Germline CDR1 is SNHLY and CDR2 is FYNNEI. From its first to its last residue, the CDR3 has 15 amino acids. CDR3 sequence: CASSTSDRGPQKLFF.

The V gene is TRBV7-3, the J gene TRBJ1-2; D is ambiguous. CDR1 SGHTA and CDR2 FQGTGA come from the germline V gene. The V gene lost 2 bases and the J gene lost 3 bases, with 7 bases spanning the gap. The CDR3 extends over 13 amino acids. This chain's CDR3 is CASSLDGDYGYTF. CDR3 DNA sequence: TGTGCCAGCAGCTTAGATGGAGACTATGGCTACACCTTC. Drawing the rest from reference TRBV7-3 and TRBJ1-2, the complete variable domain is GAGVSQTPSNKVTEKGKYVELRCDPISGHTALYWYRQSLGQGPEFLIYFQGTGAADDSGLPNDRFFAVRPEGSVSTLKIQRTERGDSAVYLCASSLDGDYGYTFGSGTRLTVV.

V and J are TRBV19 and TRBJ2-3; 7 nucleotides agree with TRBD1. The length of the CDR3 is 13 residues. The trim removed 5 bases at V and 5 bases at J, leaving 4 bases unmatched. From germline, CDR1 is LNHDA and CDR2 SQIVND (reference sequence). CDR3 in amino acids: CASSSGDRDTQYF. For the CDR3, the DNA is TGTGCCAGTAGTTCAGGGGACAGAGATACGCAGTATTTT.

The chain carries TRBV6-9 and TRBJ2-7, with D possibly TRBD1 on 7 matching bases. Trimming took off 8 bases at V and 0 bases at J, with 14 bases between the two ends. CDR1 and CDR2 from the germline V gene are MNHGY and SVAAGI. This CDR3 has 14 residues. The CDR3 sequence is CASRSGGSSYEQYF. The CDR3 DNA follows: TGTGCCAGCCGTTCAGGGGGGTCCTCCTACGAGCAGTACTTC.

Points on this clone: A read error may account for a junction end that differs from germline. The gene calls are TRBV7-2 and TRBJ1-1, with 7 bases aligning to TRBD1. CDR1 and CDR2 (germline): SGHTA, FQGNSA. The CDR3 extends over 13 amino acids. The CDR3 bases are TGTGCCCGCAGTCGAGACAGGGCCACTGAAGCTTTCTTT. Protein: CARSRDRATEAFF.

This chain uses TRBV10-3 with TRBJ2-2; TRBD1 aligns across 11 bases. This CDR3 has 16 amino acids. V dropped 0 bases and J dropped 9; count of bases not matched to a gene: 6. Per germline, CDR1 ENHRY and CDR2 SYGVKD. CDR3 amino acids: CAISESVDRGHWELFF. The DNA for the CDR3 is TGTGCCATCAGTGAGTCAGTGGACAGGGGGCATTGGGAGCTGTTTTTT.

The chain employs TRBV19 and TRBJ2-1; tentative D call: TRBD1 (6 bases). The CDR3 spans 13 residues. V lost 8 bases to trimming and J lost 9 bases, with 17 bases between them. Germline CDR1 and CDR2: LNHDA and SQIVND (reference sequence). CDR3: CASCWSGDGEQFF. DNA of the CDR3: TGTGCCAGTTGTTGGTCAGGGGATGGTGAGCAGTTCTTC.

The chain combines TRBV24-1 with TRBJ2-1, with 15 bases matching TRBD2. The V gene's germline CDR1 is KGHDR and CDR2 SFDVKD. The CDR3 spans 17 residues. V dropped 1 base and J dropped 11; count of bases not matched to a gene: 8. Here the CDR3 reads CATSDFPGTSGGTKQFF. CDR3 DNA: TGTGCCACCAGTGATTTCCCCGGGACTAGCGGGGGGACTAAGCAGTTCTTC.

J is TRBJ1-2 and V is TRBV2; weak D call: TRBD1 (6 bases). Germline assignment: CDR1 SNHLY and CDR2 FYNNEI. V was shortened by 3 bases and J by 8 bases, with 19 bases between the two germline ends. The CDR3 is made up of 15 amino acids. CDR3 sequence: CASSDWVQGSKGYTF. CDR3 nucleotides: TGTGCCAGCAGTGATTGGGTACAGGGATCGAAGGGCTACACCTTC. The entire variable domain, with the rest obtained from reference TRBV2 and TRBJ1-2, is as follows: EPEVTQTPSHQVTQMGQEVILRCVPISNHLYFYWYRQILGQKVEFLVSFYNNEISEKSEIFDDQFSVERPDGSNFTLKIRSTKLEDSAMYFCASSDWVQGSKGYTFGSGTRLTVV.

The chain links TRBV9 to TRBJ2-5; TRBD2 matches at 10 bases. J gave up 5 bases and V 4 bases, and 8 bases lay outside the gene matches. CDR1 is SGDLS and CDR2 is YYNGEE in the germline V gene. The CDR3 has 15 amino acids. CDR3 nucleotides: TGTGCCAGCAGCACCCTAGCGGGGGCGTCGGAGACCCAGTACTTC. Translation: CASSTLAGASETQYF.

This chain uses TRBV6-1 with TRBJ2-3, with 8 bases that match TRBD2. This CDR3 region has 15 residues. Germline trimming cut 1 base from V and 6 bases from J; bases unmatched to any gene: 6. Germline CDR1 MNHNS, CDR2 SASEGT. The CDR3 region has the DNA TGTGCCAGCAGTGAAGTTGGATCGGGGGGGGATACGCAGTATTTT. It encodes CASSEVGSGGDTQYF.

This clone was counted many times. The V and J genes are TRBV9 and TRBJ2-1, with D possibly being TRBD2 (6 bases). CDR3 size: 14 residues. CDR1 and CDR2 (germline): SGDLS, YYNGEE. V was trimmed by 1 base and J by 5 bases, leaving 10 bases between them. CDR3 in amino acids: CASSVSPGDNEQFF. DNA for the CDR3: TGTGCCAGCAGCGTAAGCCCGGGGGACAATGAGCAGTTCTTC.

About this clone itself: Other DNA variants within this sample encode the same CDR3. The V call is TRBV5-1, the J call TRBJ2-1; 11 bases fit TRBD2. The CDR3 spans 15 residues. Per the germline V gene, CDR1 is SGHRS and CDR2 is YFSETQ. Trimming cost V 4 bases and J 4 bases; bases outside gene matches: 4. The CDR3 DNA follows: TGCGCCAGCAGCCTAGGGACTAGCGGTTACAATGAGCAGTTCTTC. As protein: CASSLGTSGYNEQFF.

This chain connects TRBV7-9 to TRBJ1-4; no definite D call. Looked up from germline, CDR1 is SEHNR and CDR2 is FQNEAQ (reference sequence). CDR3 length: 14 residues. Between the trimmed V and J ends, which lost 7 bases and 5 bases, there was a span of 14 bases. CDR3 in amino acids: CASTSITVNEKLFF. The CDR3 region has the DNA TGTGCCAGCACTTCAATCACAGTAAATGAAAAACTGTTTTTT.

The chain employs TRBV28 and TRBJ2-7; tentatively, D is TRBD2 (5 bases). Trimming removed 5 bases from V and 6 bases from J, with 14 bases in between. CDR1 and CDR2 (germline): MDHEN, SYDVKM. The CDR3 totals 13 residues. Here the CDR3 reads CASSPSEGREQYF. The CDR3 nucleotides read TGTGCCAGCAGTCCTTCAGAGGGCCGCGAGCAGTACTTC.

The gene calls are TRBV4-3 and TRBJ1-3; D not resolved. The CDR3 runs 17 residues. Trimming stripped 1 base from V and 0 bases from J, with 13 bases between. Germline values: CDR1 LGHNA, CDR2 YSLEER. The CDR3 sequence: CASSQVAQVDSGNTIYF. As DNA, the CDR3 is TGCGCCAGCAGCCAAGTGGCGCAGGTAGACTCTGGAAACACCATATATTTT.

The chain combines TRBV23-1 with TRBJ1-3, with a weak D call TRBD1 (6 bases). TRBV23-1 falls under the ORF class, with uncertain function. This CDR3 spans 17 amino acids. V lost 1 base to trimming and J lost 0 bases, with 13 bases between them. The CDR3 loop is CASSQWGPRPSGNTIYF. The CDR3 DNA sequence: TGCGCCAGCAGTCAATGGGGGCCACGGCCCTCTGGAAACACCATATATTTT.

This clone was recorded only once. The chain combines TRBV5-1 with TRBJ1-1; no reliable D call. V was cut by 2 bases and J by 4 bases, with 9 bases left in between. The CDR3 totals 13 residues. CDR1 and CDR2 (germline): SGHRS, YFSETQ. CDR3 nucleotides: TGCGCCAGCAGCTTCGAGGCTAGCACTGAAGCTTTCTTT. It encodes CASSFEASTEAFF.

This chain's CDR3 is CASSASGVSEQYF. CDR3 coding DNA: TGTGCCAGCTCAGCTAGCGGGGTTTCAGAGCAGTACTTC. The chain links TRBV18 to TRBJ2-7; 9 nucleotides line up with TRBD2. After removal of 5 bases from V and 7 bases from J, the junction contained 6 bases not matched to a gene. The CDR3 is 13 residues long. Germline V gene data show CDR1 as KGHSH and CDR2 as LQKENI.

CDR3 coding DNA: TGTGCCAGCAGCCAGGGGGCCGCTAACTATGGCTACACCTTC. As protein: CASSQGAANYGYTF. The chain is built from TRBV14 and TRBJ1-2; D possibly corresponds to TRBD1 (6 bases). Germline V CDR1 and CDR2: SGHDN, FVKESK. The CDR3 runs to 14 residues. V lost 3 bases to trimming and J lost 0 bases, with 8 bases between them.